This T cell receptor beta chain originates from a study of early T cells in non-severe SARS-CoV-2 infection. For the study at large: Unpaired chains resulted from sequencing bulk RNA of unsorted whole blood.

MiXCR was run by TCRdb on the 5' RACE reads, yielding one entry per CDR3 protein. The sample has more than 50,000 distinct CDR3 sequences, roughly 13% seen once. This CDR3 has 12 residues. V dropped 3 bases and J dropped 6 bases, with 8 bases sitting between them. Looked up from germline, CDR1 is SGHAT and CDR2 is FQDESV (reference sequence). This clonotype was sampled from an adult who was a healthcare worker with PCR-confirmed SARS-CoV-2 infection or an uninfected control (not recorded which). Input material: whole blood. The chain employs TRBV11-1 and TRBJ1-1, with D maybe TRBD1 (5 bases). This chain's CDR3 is CASSFGTAEAFF. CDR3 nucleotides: TGTGCCAGCAGCTTCGGGACTGCTGAAGCTTTCTTT.